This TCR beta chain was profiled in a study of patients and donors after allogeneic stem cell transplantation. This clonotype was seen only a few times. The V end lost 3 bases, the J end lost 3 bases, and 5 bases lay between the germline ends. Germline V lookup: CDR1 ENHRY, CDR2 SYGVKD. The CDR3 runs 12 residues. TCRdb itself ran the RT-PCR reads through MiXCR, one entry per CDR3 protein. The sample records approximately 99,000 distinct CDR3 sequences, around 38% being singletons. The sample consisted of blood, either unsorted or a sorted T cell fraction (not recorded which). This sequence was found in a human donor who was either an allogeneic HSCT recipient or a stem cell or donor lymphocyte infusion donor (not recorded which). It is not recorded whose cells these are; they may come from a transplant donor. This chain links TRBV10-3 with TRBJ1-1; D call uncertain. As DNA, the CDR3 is TGTGCCATCAGTGACGCGGACACTGAAGCTTTCTTT. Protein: CAISDADTEAFF.